This T cell receptor beta chain was profiled in a study of T cells after yellow fever vaccination. Study in general: Those fractions that held only low numbers of cells were prepared using the SMART-Seq v4 Ultra Low Input RNA kit.

A 5'RACE template-switching step, the method used to make TCR cDNA, added a universal primer site and UMIs. TCRdb redid the calling of the 5' RACE reads with MiXCR, one entry per CDR3 protein. In the table there are 300,000 to 350,000 distinct CDR3 sequences, 3% to 4.5% of which are singletons. This clonotype came up a few times. Its specificity is unknown. General study results and limits: Within FACS-sorted repertoires, abundant clonotypes contaminating from the bulk population could be present.

The CDR3 is made up of 12 amino acids. Trimming shortened V by 2 bases and J by 7 bases, and 6 bases separated the two germline ends. CDR1 is MDHEN, CDR2 SYDVKM, per germline. The origin of this receptor is a man aged 18 to 35 who received the YFV17D yellow fever vaccine. Sample: PBMCs, taken 5 days after the yellow fever booster vaccination. The rearrangement joins TRBV28 to TRBJ1-5; D not resolved. The CDR3 DNA is TGTGCCAGCAGTTTAGCAGAACAGCCCCAGCATTTT. Translation: CASSLAEQPQHF.